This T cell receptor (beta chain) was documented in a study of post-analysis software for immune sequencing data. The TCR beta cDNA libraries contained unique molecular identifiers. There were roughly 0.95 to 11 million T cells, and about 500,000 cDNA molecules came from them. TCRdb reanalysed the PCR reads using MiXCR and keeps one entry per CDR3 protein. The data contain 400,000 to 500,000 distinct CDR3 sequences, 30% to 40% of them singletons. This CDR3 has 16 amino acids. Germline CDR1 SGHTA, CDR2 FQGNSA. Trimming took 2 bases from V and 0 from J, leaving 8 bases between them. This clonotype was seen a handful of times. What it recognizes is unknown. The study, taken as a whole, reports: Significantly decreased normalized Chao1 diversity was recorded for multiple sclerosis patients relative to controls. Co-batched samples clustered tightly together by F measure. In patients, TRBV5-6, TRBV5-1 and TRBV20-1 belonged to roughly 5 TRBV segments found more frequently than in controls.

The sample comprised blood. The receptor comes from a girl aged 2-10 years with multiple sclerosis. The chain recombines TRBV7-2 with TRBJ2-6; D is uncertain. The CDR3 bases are TGTGCCAGCAGCTTAAACAGTCCCTCTGGGGCCAACGTCCTGACTTTC. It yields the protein CASSLNSPSGANVLTF.